Presented here are 13 T cell receptor beta chains from one specimen sequenced in a study of cytomegalovirus exposure and HLA in healthy donors (TCRdb year 2017). The library came from the immunoSEQ multiplex PCR assay. TCRdb provides this immuneACCESS table in a form limited to in-frame rearrangements. Some clones are lacking; in checked studies, under half of them reflect an unresolved V gene, and why the rest are absent is not known. The sample data list approximately 200,000 clones, and approximately 84% of these were observed just once. The ten largest account for roughly 7.5% of the sample. Sequences were obtained from PBMCs. These receptors came from a man in his late teens or twenties in good health and CMV-seropositive.

The V call is TRBV6-6, the J call TRBJ1-1; D possibly corresponds to TRBD1 (5 bases). Germline loops: CDR1 MNHNY, CDR2 SVGAGI (reference sequence). The CDR3 is made up of 15 amino acids. Trimming shortened V by 5 bases and J by 1 base, and 14 bases separated the two germline ends. For the CDR3, the DNA is TGTGCCAGCAGTATCTCGTCAGGGCAGAACACTGAAGCTTTCTTT. Its translation: CASSISSGQNTEAFF.

This rearrangement joins TRBV9 to TRBJ1-2; no clear D. This CDR3 has 14 amino acids. Trimming removed 4 bases from V and 1 base from J, with 11 bases in between. From germline, CDR1 is SGDLS and CDR2 YYNGEE. The CDR3 DNA sequence: TGTGCCAGCAGCCCGCACAGCAATAACTATGGCTACACCTTC. It specifies CASSPHSNNYGYTF.

The chain is built from TRBV29-1 and TRBJ2-7; D might be TRBD1 (6 bases). Per germline, CDR1 SQVTM and CDR2 ANQGSEA. Trimming left V 5 bases short and J 7 bases short, with 18 bases between. This CDR3 spans 13 amino acids. The CDR3 loop is CSVRGHTTGEQYF. The CDR3 DNA is TGCAGCGTTCGGGGACATACAACGGGGGAGCAGTACTTC.

The count of this clone is one. The chain recombines TRBV19 with TRBJ1-5; 7 nucleotides align to TRBD1. Germline V CDR1 and CDR2: LNHDA, SQIVND (reference sequence). The CDR3 is 18 residues long. V dropped 6 bases and J dropped 2; count of bases not matched to a gene: 16. In DNA, the CDR3 is TGTGCCAGTAGGTCCCCGGCAGGGGGATTTTATGGCAATCAGCCCCAGCATTTT. Protein product: CASRSPAGGFYGNQPQHF.

Written as DNA, the CDR3 is TGTGCCAGCAGCGTAGGGGCGGGCGTCTCCTACGAGCAGTACTTC. Translating gives CASSVGAGVSYEQYF. The V gene is TRBV9, the J gene TRBJ2-7, with D tentatively TRBD2 (5 bases). The CDR3 consists of 15 residues. Germline V gives CDR1 SGDLS, CDR2 YYNGEE. V was cut by 0 bases and J by 0 bases, with 10 bases left in between. The full variable domain, completed using reference TRBV9 and TRBJ2-7, is DSGVTQTPKHLITATGQRVTLRCSPRSGDLSVYWYQQSLDQGLQFLIQYYNGEERAKGNILERFSAQQFPDLHSELNLSSLELGDSALYFCASSVGAGVSYEQYFGPGTRLTVT.

This chain joins TRBV7-3 and TRBJ1-1; possibly TRBD1 for D (5 bases). The CDR3 covers 13 residues. The germline gives CDR1 SGHTA, CDR2 FQGTGA. V was shortened by 4 bases and J by 7 bases, with 13 bases between the two germline ends. CDR3 region: CASSSQGVIEAFF. CDR3 DNA: TGTGCCAGCAGCTCCCAAGGGGTAATTGAAGCTTTCTTT.

The V gene is TRBV30, the J gene TRBJ1-3; no firm D call. Trimming took off 6 bases at V and 8 bases at J, with 14 bases between the two ends. Germline CDR1 is GTSNPN and CDR2 is SVGIG (reference sequence). This CDR3 has 12 amino acids. CDR3 nucleotides: TGTGCCTGCTCACAAAGTGCGGACACCATATATTTT. Its protein product is CACSQSADTIYF.

V usage is TRBV6-1 and J usage is TRBJ2-1, with D possibly being TRBD1 (5 bases). CDR1 is MNHNS, CDR2 SASEGT, per germline. CDR3 length: 14 amino acids. Trimming left V 5 bases short and J 4 bases short, with 12 bases between. The CDR3 reads CASSTRTPYNEQFF. The CDR3 DNA is TGTGCCAGCAGTACCCGGACACCGTACAATGAGCAGTTCTTC.

J is TRBJ2-2 and V is TRBV5-1, with 10 bases fitting TRBD2. V was pared by 0 bases and J by 4 bases, with 9 bases of the junction left unmatched. The length of the CDR3 is 18 residues. The V gene's germline CDR1 is SGHRS and CDR2 YFSETQ. For the CDR3, the DNA is TGCGCCAGCAGCTTGGCGGGAACTAGCGGGATTGGCACCGGGGAGCTGTTTTTT. It translates to CASSLAGTSGIGTGELFF.

The rearrangement uses TRBV28 and TRBJ1-2; maybe TRBD1 (5 bases). Trimming pared 6 bases from V and 8 bases from J, leaving 16 bases between. The CDR3 extends over 13 amino acids. Germline CDR1 is MDHEN and CDR2 is SYDVKM. CDR3 amino acids: CASRDAGNDGYTF. The CDR3, as DNA: TGTGCCAGCAGAGATGCAGGGAATGACGGCTACACCTTC.

The gene calls are TRBV9 and TRBJ1-3; possibly TRBD1 for D (5 bases). Germline CDR1 and CDR2: SGDLS and YYNGEE. The CDR3 has 16 amino acids. V shed 0 bases and J shed 8 bases, with 18 bases lying between them. CDR3: CASSVAPPGLRDTIYF. The DNA of the CDR3 is TGTGCCAGCAGCGTAGCCCCCCCAGGGCTAAGAGACACCATATATTTT. The variable domain in full, completed from reference TRBV9 and TRBJ1-3, reads DSGVTQTPKHLITATGQRVTLRCSPRSGDLSVYWYQQSLDQGLQFLIQYYNGEERAKGNILERFSAQQFPDLHSELNLSSLELGDSALYFCASSVAPPGLRDTIYFGEGSWLTVV.

This sequence joins TRBV7-9 and TRBJ2-7; D call uncertain. The CDR3 totals 12 residues. V dropped 5 bases and J dropped 2 bases, with 7 bases sitting between them. Germline V gene sequence: CDR1 SEHNR, CDR2 FQNEAQ (reference sequence). This chain's CDR3 is CASSPLPYEQYF. CDR3 DNA sequence: TGTGCCAGCAGCCCCCTCCCCTACGAGCAGTACTTC.

V and J are TRBV6-6 and TRBJ2-7; 8 positions agree with TRBD1. The CDR3 runs 15 residues. CDR1 is MNHNY and CDR2 is SVGAGI in the germline V gene (reference sequence). The V and J ends lost 5 bases and 3 bases, in that order; junction bases with no gene match: 9. CDR3 nucleotide sequence: TGTGCCAGCAGTCCCAAGGACAGGGCCCGCTACGAGCAGTACTTC. It specifies CASSPKDRARYEQYF.